Included here is one T cell receptor (beta chain) sequence, with context. These data come from a study of shared clonotypes between healthy human individuals. Germline CDR1 and CDR2: SQVTM and ANQGSEA. The V and J ends lost 4 bases and 0 bases respectively, with 9 bases between them. This CDR3 is 13 amino acids long. Here immunoSEQ multiplex PCR was the method, and the copy in TCRdb shows in-frame clones only, minus some. The table has 2 million to 2.5 million clones, around 95% seen once. Sequencing was performed on naive CD4+ T cells sorted from blood. Subset: CD45RA+ positively selected. The V and J genes are TRBV29-1 and TRBJ1-1; D remains ambiguous. This receptor was identified in a man between 18 and 35 years old in good health. This CDR3 reads CSVAEVVNTEAFF. The CDR3 DNA follows: TGCAGCGTTGCAGAGGTTGTGAACACTGAAGCTTTCTTT.